Following are 5 T cell receptor beta chains from one sample sequenced in a study of control samples from healthy donors and cancer patients (dated by TCRdb to 2018 to 2020). Library creation used the immunoSEQ multiplex PCR assay. TCRdb retrieved this table from immuneACCESS and kept in-frame rearrangements only. Not all clones are present; in checked studies, unresolved V genes account for under half, and no reason is known for the remainder. In all, the sample holds about 97,000 clones, and about 92% of those were seen once. Roughly 2.5% of the sample is in the top ten clones. The sequencing sample was made of blood. The receptor source for this set is a woman aged 18-29 years in good health.

For the CDR3, the DNA is TGTGCCAGTAGCGACCCCCGGACTGGACGCTATGGCTACACCTTC. This encodes CASSDPRTGRYGYTF. The rearrangement joins TRBV19 to TRBJ1-2; D unclear. From germline, CDR1 is LNHDA and CDR2 SQIVND (reference sequence). V was trimmed by 6 bases and J by 4 bases, leaving 18 bases between them. CDR3 length: 15 amino acids.

This rearrangement joins TRBV30 to TRBJ1-1; the match to TRBD1 covers 11 bases. Per the germline V gene, CDR1 is GTSNPN and CDR2 is SVGIG (reference sequence). This CDR3 is built from 15 residues. Trimming cost V 8 bases and J 11 bases; bases outside gene matches: 19. The CDR3 DNA sequence: TGTGCCAGCCCCGGGACAGGGGGAAAAACAAAGCATGCTTTCTTT. Protein product: CASPGTGGKTKHAFF. The variable domain in full, completed from reference TRBV30 and TRBJ1-1, reads SQTIHQWPATLVQPVGSPLSLECTVEGTSNPNLYWYRQAAGRGLQLLFYSVGIGQISSEVPQNLSASRPQDRQFILSSKKLLLSDSGFYLCASPGTGGKTKHAFFGQGTRLTVV.

This clone was counted only a few times. V is TRBV13 and J is TRBJ2-2; no definite D call. Germline V gene sequence: CDR1 PRHDT, CDR2 FYEKMQ (reference sequence). The CDR3 has 12 residues. Trimming removed 4 bases at V and 5 bases at J, with 5 bases between. The CDR3 sequence: CASSYPTGELFF. For the CDR3, the DNA is TGTGCCAGCAGCTACCCGACCGGGGAGCTGTTTTTT.

Worth noting for this clone: At one end, the junction sequence differs from germline, possibly due to a read error. V usage is TRBV11-3 and J usage is TRBJ1-6; D uncertain. Germline CDR1 is SGHNT and CDR2 is YENEEA. This CDR3 is built from 14 residues. The CDR3 DNA reads as TGTGCCAGCAGCTTAGGAGGGTCTAATTCACTCCTCCACTTT. This sequence encodes CASSLGGSNSLLHF.

The chain couples TRBV5-6 to TRBJ1-5; D gene unclear. Germline CDR1 reads SGHDT; CDR2 reads YYEEEE. Between the trimmed V and J ends, which lost 4 bases and 3 bases, there was a span of 11 bases. The CDR3 is 14 residues long. The CDR3 reads CASSAKNYNQPQHF. In DNA form, the CDR3 reads TGTGCCAGCAGCGCCAAGAACTACAATCAGCCCCAGCATTTT.